Each of the 19 T cell receptor beta chains below was sequenced from the same sample in a study of beta chain features in type 1 diabetes. Whole-study results and caveats: Moderately but significantly shorter TCRB CDR3s were found in Type 1 diabetes patients in all four CD4+ subsets.

The antigens these receptors bind are not known. Investigators reverse transcribed all isolated RNA, so they sequenced expressed TCRB transcripts. TCRdb keeps only in-frame clones here, not all; method: immunoSEQ multiplex PCR. The sample lists 250,000 to 350,000 clones, over 11% occurring once. Material: naive CD4+ T cells from blood. Every receptor here comes from a man aged 25 to 40 with type 1 diabetes.

The chain recombines TRBV7-3 with TRBJ2-5, with D perhaps TRBD1 (5 bases). The V gene lost 2 bases and the J gene lost 6 bases, with 13 bases spanning the gap. This CDR3 comprises 14 residues. Germline assignment: CDR1 SGHTA and CDR2 FQGTGA. In DNA, the CDR3 is TGTGCCAGCAGCTTAGACTCCCGGACACAGACCCAGTACTTC. This translates into CASSLDSRTQTQYF.

The chain combines TRBV7-2 with TRBJ2-7, with TRBD2 matching over 7 bases. The CDR3 sequence is 13 residues long. Germline V lookup: CDR1 SGHTA, CDR2 FQGNSA. Unmatched junction bases numbered 8, after V lost 5 bases and J lost 7 bases. This chain's CDR3 is CASSPGLVREQYF. DNA for the CDR3: TGTGCCAGCAGCCCCGGACTAGTACGGGAGCAGTACTTC.

This clone was counted a few times. The rearrangement uses TRBV25-1 and TRBJ2-7; 9 nucleotides line up with TRBD1. The trim removed 5 bases at V and 3 bases at J, leaving 5 bases unmatched. CDR1 and CDR2 (germline): MGHDK, SYGVNS. The CDR3 covers 14 residues. The CDR3 DNA follows: TGTGCCAGCAGTAATCCGGGACAGGGCTACGAGCAGTACTTC. Its translation is CASSNPGQGYEQYF.

This clone was detected once. The J gene is TRBJ2-2, the V gene TRBV12-5; 10 nucleotides align to TRBD2. This CDR3 spans 16 amino acids. Germline values: CDR1 LGHNT, CDR2 FRNRAP. After removal of 3 bases from V and 3 bases from J, the junction contained 4 bases not matched to a gene. The CDR3 DNA is TGTGCTAGTGGTTTTGGGCTAGCGGGAGACACCGGGGAGCTGTTTTTT. Translation: CASGFGLAGDTGELFF.

This clone was observed a few times. J is TRBJ2-5 and V is TRBV7-3, with D possibly matching TRBD2 (5 bases). This CDR3 spans 14 amino acids. V lost 0 bases and J 4 bases, leaving 9 bases between the germline ends. Germline CDR1 SGHTA, CDR2 FQGTGA. CDR3: CASSLTAGVETQYF. CDR3 in DNA: TGTGCCAGCAGCTTAACGGCCGGGGTAGAGACCCAGTACTTC.

V and J are TRBV28 and TRBJ2-1; D remains unclear. V was pared by 2 bases and J by 5 bases, with 4 bases between. CDR1 and CDR2 (germline): MDHEN, SYDVKM. The CDR3 spans 12 residues. The CDR3 nucleotides are TGTGCCAGCAGTTTACAGGACAATGAGCAGTTCTTC. It translates to CASSLQDNEQFF. Looking up the rest from reference TRBV28 and TRBJ2-1 gives the full variable domain: DVKVTQSSRYLVKRTGEKVFLECVQDMDHENMFWYRQDPGLGLRLIYFSYDVKMKEKGDIPEGYSVSREKKERFSLILESASTNQTSMYLCASSLQDNEQFFGPGTRLTVL.

The chain uses TRBV5-1 and TRBJ2-2; TRBD2 aligns across 9 bases. CDR1 is SGHRS and CDR2 is YFSETQ in the germline V gene. The V segment lost 0 bases and the J segment 3 bases; nucleotides outside the gene matches: 9. The length of the CDR3 is 18 residues. The CDR3 loop reads CASSLVGGRAGDTGELFF. The CDR3 DNA follows: TGCGCCAGCAGCTTGGTCGGCGGGAGGGCCGGAGACACCGGGGAGCTGTTTTTT.

The chain employs TRBV7-8 and TRBJ2-3, with D unresolved. V lost 5 bases and J 5 bases, leaving 23 bases between the germline ends. CDR1 and CDR2 (germline): SGHVS, FQNEAQ. The CDR3 is made up of 17 amino acids. In DNA form, the CDR3 reads TGTGCCAGCAGCAAACTCCCCCCACAGTTGGTGGGAGATACGCAGTATTTT. It translates to CASSKLPPQLVGDTQYF. Full variable domain (outside the CDR3, taken from reference TRBV7-8 and TRBJ2-3): GAGVSQSPRYKVAKRGQDVALRCDPISGHVSLFWYQQALGQGPEFLTYFQNEAQLDKSGLPSDRFFAERPEGSVSTLKIQRTQQEDSAVYLCASSKLPPQLVGDTQYFGPGTRLTVL.

J is TRBJ2-1 and V is TRBV19, with D hard to call. The ends were cut back, 6 bases at V and 2 bases at J, with 14 bases in the middle. Germline V lookup: CDR1 LNHDA, CDR2 SQIVND (reference sequence). The CDR3 runs 15 residues. CDR3 sequence (DNA): TGTGCCAGTAGCGTTACAGAAACCGCCTACAATGAGCAGTTCTTC. Translated, it gives CASSVTETAYNEQFF. The full variable domain, rest sourced from reference TRBV19 and TRBJ2-1, is DGGITQSPKYLFRKEGQNVTLSCEQNLNHDAMYWYRQDPGQGLRLIYYSQIVNDFQKGDIAEGYSVSREKKESFPLTVTSAQKNPTAFYLCASSVTETAYNEQFFGPGTRLTVL.

This clone was counted a few times. This chain uses TRBV18 with TRBJ2-4, with a possible D match to TRBD1 (6 bases). V dropped 0 bases and J dropped 8 bases, with 11 bases sitting between them. This CDR3 spans 14 amino acids. Germline CDR1 KGHSH, CDR2 LQKENI. CDR3 DNA: TGTGCCAGCTCACCACCGGCCAGGGGACACATTCAGTACTTC. Protein sequence: CASSPPARGHIQYF. Looking up the rest from reference TRBV18 and TRBJ2-4 gives the full variable domain: NAGVMQNPRHLVRRRGQEARLRCSPMKGHSHVYWYRQLPEEGLKFMVYLQKENIIDESGMPKERFSAEFPKEGPSILRIQQVVRGDSAAYFCASSPPARGHIQYFGAGTRLSVL.

This clone was seen only a few times. The V call is TRBV19, the J call TRBJ2-1; D is perhaps TRBD1 (5 bases). Germline assignment: CDR1 LNHDA and CDR2 SQIVND (reference sequence). V gave up 5 bases and J gave up 4 bases, with 9 bases separating them. This CDR3 comprises 13 residues. This CDR3 is CASSLGQYNEQFF. CDR3 sequence (DNA): TGTGCCAGTAGTTTGGGGCAGTACAATGAGCAGTTCTTC.

The CDR3: CSVLSGEGAEQFF. CDR3 bases: TGCAGCGTCTTAAGTGGGGAAGGGGCTGAGCAGTTCTTC. The chain couples TRBV29-1 to TRBJ2-1; perhaps TRBD1 as D (5 bases). The V end was cut by 6 bases, the J end by 9 bases, with 18 bases between. Germline V gene sequence: CDR1 SQVTM, CDR2 ANQGSEA. This CDR3 has 13 amino acids.

The V call is TRBV28, the J call TRBJ2-7, with 9 bases aligning to TRBD1. V trimming: 6 bases; J trimming: 1 base; junction bases outside the gene matches: 4. The CDR3 totals 14 residues. Germline CDR1 is MDHEN and CDR2 is SYDVKM. In DNA form, the CDR3 reads TGTGCCAGCAGGGGACAGGGACCTTCCTACGAGCAGTACTTC. This codes for CASRGQGPSYEQYF.

This clone has only a few counts. As DNA, the CDR3 is TGTGCCAGCAGCTTCGGCGGGAGGTACCTTAACAATGAGCAGTTCTTC. Protein: CASSFGGRYLNNEQFF. This chain uses TRBV7-9 with TRBJ2-1; TRBD2 aligns across 8 bases. Germline V lookup: CDR1 SEHNR, CDR2 FQNEAQ (reference sequence). Trimming at V came to 3 bases and at J to 5 bases, leaving 9 bases not matched to a gene. The length of the CDR3 is 16 residues.

This clone was seen more than once but under ten times. The identical CDR3 is also encoded by other nucleotide sequences in the sample. The CDR3 coding sequence is TGTGCCAGCAGTTTCCCAGGACAAGAGACCCAGTACTTC. It is translated as CASSFPGQETQYF. The genes are TRBV28 and TRBJ2-5, with D unclear. Germline CDR1 MDHEN, CDR2 SYDVKM. The CDR3 contains 13 residues. V gave up 3 bases and J gave up 2 bases, with 7 bases separating them.

In this sample, this clone turned up a few times. The rearrangement links TRBV11-2 to TRBJ2-5; possibly TRBD2 for D (5 bases). Per the germline V gene, CDR1 is SGHAT and CDR2 is FQNNGV. The CDR3 runs 14 residues. The germline V and J ends were trimmed by 4 bases and 6 bases, with 15 bases remaining between them. The CDR3 DNA sequence: TGTGCCAGCAGCTCAAACTTGGGAGTTCAGACCCAGTACTTC. Protein: CASSSNLGVQTQYF.

The chain uses TRBV29-1 and TRBJ2-3, with 10 bases aligning to TRBD2. This CDR3 is 15 amino acids long. The germline V gene has CDR1 SQVTM and CDR2 ANQGSEA. The V gene end was trimmed by 6 bases and the J gene end by 2 bases; junction bases not matched to a gene: 8. This chain's CDR3 is CSVLPGLAITDTQYF. The CDR3 bases are TGCAGCGTCTTACCGGGACTAGCGATCACAGATACGCAGTATTTT.

The chain uses TRBV5-1 and TRBJ2-1; 10 positions match TRBD2. The CDR3 contains 16 residues. The trim removed 2 bases at V and 5 bases at J, leaving 7 bases unmatched. Germline CDR1 is SGHRS and CDR2 is YFSETQ. Here the CDR3 reads CASSLLSGRENNEQFF. The CDR3 DNA sequence: TGCGCCAGCAGCTTACTAAGCGGGAGGGAAAACAATGAGCAGTTCTTC.

The CDR3 is CATRRAGASTGELFF. CDR3 DNA sequence: TGTGCCACCCGACGAGCGGGAGCTAGCACCGGGGAGCTGTTTTTT. This chain joins TRBV6-6 and TRBJ2-2; 8 bases align to TRBD2. V shed 10 bases and J 4 bases; nucleotides not matched to a gene: 11. CDR1 is MNHNY, CDR2 SVGAGI, per germline (reference sequence). The CDR3 covers 15 residues.